Below, 25 T cell receptor beta chains from the same sample are listed, as sequenced in a study of graft-versus-host responses after intestinal transplantation. Their specific antigens are unknown. Here immunoSEQ multiplex PCR was the method, and the copy in TCRdb shows in-frame clones only, minus some. The table has more than 90,000 clones, 85% to 95% seen once. The sequencing used unstimulated CD8+ T cells sorted from spleen or lymph node cells, collected before intestinal transplant. These receptors originate from a human donor who received an intestinal transplant.

The chain carries TRBV2 and TRBJ2-1, with D maybe TRBD1 (5 bases). V lost 5 bases to trimming and J lost 6 bases, with 11 bases between them. The CDR3 contains 13 residues. The V gene's germline CDR1 is SNHLY and CDR2 FYNNEI. The CDR3 coding sequence is TGTGCCAGCAGTAACTCTAGGGGCAATGAGCAGTTCTTC. Protein: CASSNSRGNEQFF. The whole variable domain, remainder taken from reference TRBV2 and TRBJ2-1, is EPEVTQTPSHQVTQMGQEVILRCVPISNHLYFYWYRQILGQKVEFLVSFYNNEISEKSEIFDDQFSVERPDGSNFTLKIRSTKLEDSAMYFCASSNSRGNEQFFGPGTRLTVL.

This rearrangement joins TRBV6-5 to TRBJ2-3; the match to TRBD2 covers 8 bases. Germline values: CDR1 MNHEY, CDR2 SVGAGI. The CDR3 runs to 16 residues. V was pared by 2 bases and J by 1 base, with 5 bases of the junction left unmatched. For the CDR3, the DNA is TGTGCCAGCAGTTACGGTCCGGGGGGGGGCACAGATACGCAGTATTTT. Residues: CASSYGPGGGTDTQYF.

This chain links TRBV7-6 with TRBJ1-6; D gene ambiguous. Between the trimmed V and J ends, which lost 1 base and 8 bases, there was a span of 6 bases. Germline CDR1 and CDR2: SGHVS and FNYEAQ. CDR3 length: 13 residues. CDR3 loop: CASSLGPDSPLHF. CDR3 DNA: TGTGCCAGCAGCTTAGGGCCAGATTCACCCCTCCACTTT.

The V and J genes are TRBV28 and TRBJ2-7; no clear D. The V and J ends lost 6 bases and 3 bases respectively, with 12 bases between them. This CDR3 has 13 residues. Germline V gives CDR1 MDHEN, CDR2 SYDVKM. This CDR3 reads CASRLPTNYEQYF. The CDR3 DNA reads as TGTGCCAGCAGACTTCCCACCAACTACGAGCAGTACTTC.

In its sample, this clone was seen once. The chain links TRBV10-2 to TRBJ2-5; perhaps TRBD2 as D (5 bases). The V gene lost 3 bases and the J gene lost 5 bases, with 10 bases spanning the gap. This CDR3 spans 13 amino acids. Looked up from germline, CDR1 is WSHSY and CDR2 is SAAADI. The CDR3, as DNA: TGCGCCAGCAGTGATGCGGGCCCCGAGACCCAGTACTTC. Amino acid sequence: CASSDAGPETQYF.

This chain connects TRBV5-6 to TRBJ2-7; possibly TRBD2 for D (5 bases). V lost 1 base and J lost 1, with 9 bases in between. Germline CDR1 is SGHDT and CDR2 is YYEEEE. The CDR3 runs 14 residues. The CDR3 nucleotides read TGTGCCAGCAGCTTGATCCGGAGGTCCTACGAGCAGTACTTC. It specifies CASSLIRRSYEQYF.

This chain uses TRBV10-1 with TRBJ2-1, with 9 positions matching TRBD1. This CDR3 has 17 residues. The J segment lost 7 bases and the V segment lost 6 bases, leaving 16 bases of the junction unmatched. Germline CDR1 and CDR2: WNHNN and SYGVQD (reference sequence). The CDR3 region has the DNA TGCGCCAGCAGCTCAGCCCGTCCGGGACAGGGTAGGAATGAGCAGTTCTTC. Amino acids: CASSSARPGQGRNEQFF.

J is TRBJ2-7 and V is TRBV6-1; D remains unclear. The CDR3 runs to 16 residues. Germline CDR1 reads MNHNS; CDR2 reads SASEGT. The V and J ends lost 0 bases and 0 bases respectively, with 12 bases between them. The CDR3 DNA is TGTGCCAGCAGTGAAGCAGGCAGGCAGAGCTCCTACGAGCAGTACTTC. It codes for CASSEAGRQSSYEQYF.

V usage is TRBV13 and J usage is TRBJ2-5; 7 nucleotides line up with TRBD1. The CDR3 has 13 amino acids. From germline, CDR1 is PRHDT and CDR2 FYEKMQ (reference sequence). Trimming took 6 bases from V and 2 from J; bases not matched to a gene: 3. The CDR3: CASRSGQQETQYF. CDR3 bases: TGTGCCAGCAGATCGGGACAGCAAGAGACCCAGTACTTC.

The chain is built from TRBV27 and TRBJ1-1, with D unclear. Per germline, CDR1 MNHEY and CDR2 SMNVEV (reference sequence). Between the trimmed V and J ends, which lost 8 bases and 10 bases, there was a span of 14 bases. The CDR3 totals 11 residues. The CDR3 region has the DNA TGTGCCAGCCTTGGAGGGAATTTAGCTTTCTTT. Its protein product is CASLGGNLAFF.

This clone was counted once. The chain uses TRBV5-6 and TRBJ2-7; possibly TRBD1 for D (5 bases). The CDR3 spans 16 residues. The germline V gene encodes CDR1 SGHDT and CDR2 YYEEEE. Trimming shortened V by 4 bases and J by 0 bases, and 17 bases separated the two germline ends. The DNA of the CDR3 is TGTGCCAGCAGCGGCCTTACAGGCGATTCCTCCTACGAGCAGTACTTC. Translation gives CASSGLTGDSSYEQYF.

The genes are TRBV19 and TRBJ2-1; the D gene is possibly TRBD2 (6 bases). The V end lost 3 bases, the J end lost 0 bases, and 12 bases lay between the germline ends. The CDR3 loop spans 16 amino acids. Germline V gene lookup returns CDR1 LNHDA and CDR2 SQIVND (reference sequence). CDR3 amino acids: CASSMRVGGSYNEQFF. CDR3 sequence (DNA): TGTGCCAGTAGTATGAGGGTCGGGGGCTCCTACAATGAGCAGTTCTTC.

The chain carries TRBV6-5 and TRBJ1-1, with D possibly matching TRBD1 (5 bases). V was pared by 2 bases and J by 1 base, with 8 bases between. This CDR3 has 14 amino acids. CDR1 is MNHEY and CDR2 is SVGAGI in the germline V gene. CDR3 residues: CASSYAGGNTEAFF. The CDR3 DNA reads as TGTGCCAGCAGTTACGCCGGGGGGAACACTGAAGCTTTCTTT.

The chain has TRBV5-4 and TRBJ2-1; tentatively, D is TRBD2 (6 bases). The CDR3 consists of 15 residues. V lost 4 bases and J lost 9, with 20 bases in between. Germline-derived CDR1 and CDR2 are SGHNT and YYREEE (reference sequence). The CDR3 region is CASSPYTSPGREQFF. Here the CDR3 DNA reads TGTGCCAGCAGCCCATACACTAGCCCGGGACGTGAGCAGTTCTTC.

The chain joins TRBV9 to TRBJ2-1, with D perhaps TRBD1 (6 bases). The CDR3 extends over 14 amino acids. V lost 3 bases and J 5 bases, leaving 12 bases between the germline ends. Germline V CDR1 and CDR2: SGDLS, YYNGEE. The DNA for the CDR3 is TGTGCCAGCAGCGCGGGACACAGTGACAATGAGCAGTTCTTC. This encodes CASSAGHSDNEQFF.

The rearrangement joins TRBV4-1 to TRBJ1-1; no firm D call. Germline V gene lookup returns CDR1 MGHRA and CDR2 YSYEKL. CDR3 length equals 15 residues. V lost 1 base to trimming and J lost 1 base, with 10 bases between them. CDR3 loop: CASSQGGVENTEAFF. CDR3 nucleotide sequence: TGCGCCAGCAGCCAAGGCGGTGTCGAGAACACTGAAGCTTTCTTT.

The chain is built from TRBV5-6 and TRBJ2-5; TRBD2 is a possible D gene (6 bases). Germline values: CDR1 SGHDT, CDR2 YYEEEE. V lost 2 bases to trimming and J lost 2 bases, with 10 bases between them. The CDR3 has 14 residues. The CDR3 coding sequence is TGTGCCAGCAGCTTAGTAGCGGCTCAAGAGACCCAGTACTTC. Its protein is CASSLVAAQETQYF.

This clone came up a few times. The gene calls are TRBV2 and TRBJ1-6, with TRBD1 as a possible D gene (6 bases). V dropped 0 bases and J dropped 5 bases, with 8 bases sitting between them. Per germline, CDR1 SNHLY and CDR2 FYNNEI. The CDR3 sequence is 15 residues long. CDR3 nucleotides: TGTGCCAGCAGTGAAGCGACAGGAGATAATTCACCCCTCCACTTT. Protein: CASSEATGDNSPLHF.

The chain carries TRBV27 and TRBJ2-7, with 8 positions matching TRBD2. CDR1 and CDR2 from the germline V gene are MNHEY and SMNVEV (reference sequence). The CDR3 has 13 residues. V shed 5 bases and J 6 bases; nucleotides not matched to a gene: 6. The DNA for the CDR3 is TGTGCCAGCAGTACGGGACTAGGACGCGAGCAGTACTTC. Its translation is CASSTGLGREQYF.

The genes are TRBV7-3 and TRBJ2-3; no firm D call. The CDR3 consists of 14 residues. The germline CDR1 and CDR2 sequences are SGHTA and FQGTGA. Trimming removed 2 bases from V and 6 bases from J, with 12 bases in between. CDR3 bases: TGTGCCAGCAGCTTAGGGCACGGAAAGGATACGCAGTATTTT. Its protein is CASSLGHGKDTQYF. The full variable domain, with the rest looked up from reference TRBV7-3 and TRBJ2-3, is GAGVSQTPSNKVTEKGKYVELRCDPISGHTALYWYRQSLGQGPEFLIYFQGTGAADDSGLPNDRFFAVRPEGSVSTLKIQRTERGDSAVYLCASSLGHGKDTQYFGPGTRLTVL.

The chain links TRBV4-1 to TRBJ2-7; D unresolved. Germline V gene data show CDR1 as MGHRA and CDR2 as YSYEKL. There are 13 residues in the CDR3. Between the trimmed V and J ends, which lost 0 bases and 5 bases, there was a span of 8 bases. The CDR3 region has the DNA TGCGCCAGCAGCCAAGATCTGGGCCACGAGCAGTACTTC. Translating gives CASSQDLGHEQYF.

On this clone: The germline gene is not matched at one end of the junction; a read error may be the cause. The V and J genes are TRBV27 and TRBJ2-7, with TRBD2 matching 8 bases. Germline lookup yields CDR1 MNHEY and CDR2 SMNVEV (reference sequence). The length of the CDR3 is 14 residues. CDR3 nucleotides: TGTGCCGGCAGTTTTGCGGGGGGACCCTACGAGCAGTACTTC. It translates to CAGSFAGGPYEQYF.

This clone was seen more than once but under ten times. V is TRBV6-5 and J is TRBJ2-7; 7 bases are a match to TRBD2. Germline V gene sequence: CDR1 MNHEY, CDR2 SVGAGI. The ends lost 6 bases at V and 5 bases at J; junction bases unmatched: 7. The CDR3 loop spans 13 amino acids. DNA for the CDR3: TGTGCCAGCAGGACGACTAGCCACCACGAGCAGTACTTC. Translated: CASRTTSHHEQYF.

The chain combines TRBV5-1 with TRBJ1-2, with 9 bases aligning to TRBD1. The CDR3 spans 13 residues. The germline gives CDR1 SGHRS, CDR2 YFSETQ. With V trimmed by 5 bases and J by 3 bases, 2 bases remained unmatched. The CDR3 DNA follows: TGCGCCAGCAGATGGACAGGGGACTATGGCTACACCTTC. Translated, it gives CASRWTGDYGYTF.

Here the CDR3 reads CASSFVTDTQYF. In DNA form, the CDR3 reads TGTGCCAGCAGCTTTGTAACAGATACGCAGTATTTT. The chain carries TRBV5-6 and TRBJ2-3; D gene unclear. The CDR3 spans 12 residues. CDR1 and CDR2 (germline): SGHDT, YYEEEE. The V end was cut by 2 bases, the J end by 3 bases, with 4 bases between.